These 9 T cell receptor beta chains were all obtained from the same sample, sequenced in a study of blood T cell repertoires in COVID-19 (TCRdb year 2020). Receptor libraries were prepared by the immunoSEQ multiplex PCR assay. TCRdb provides this immuneACCESS table in a form limited to in-frame rearrangements. Some clones are lacking; in checked studies, under half of them reflect an unresolved V gene, and why the rest are absent is not known. This sample comprises tens of thousands of clones, 82% of them detected only once. Of the sample, about 10% falls within the top ten clones. Sequencing input: peripheral blood. These receptors were taken from a man aged 55 to 69 with acute or convalescent COVID-19.

The chain has TRBV28 and TRBJ2-7; the match to TRBD2 covers 13 bases. Per the germline V gene, CDR1 is MDHEN and CDR2 is SYDVKM. This CDR3 spans 15 amino acids. The V segment lost 6 bases and the J segment 5 bases; nucleotides outside the gene matches: 7. The CDR3 nucleotides read TGTGCCAGCAGGTCGACTAGCGGGAGGACCAACGAGCAGTACTTC. Residues: CASRSTSGRTNEQYF. The whole variable domain, filled in from reference TRBV28 and TRBJ2-7, reads DVKVTQSSRYLVKRTGEKVFLECVQDMDHENMFWYRQDPGLGLRLIYFSYDVKMKEKGDIPEGYSVSREKKERFSLILESASTNQTSMYLCASRSTSGRTNEQYFGPGTRLTVT.

This chain links TRBV27 with TRBJ2-2; perhaps TRBD1 as D (5 bases). Trimming pared 6 bases from V and 8 bases from J, leaving 13 bases between. The CDR3 sequence is 13 residues long. Germline lookup yields CDR1 MNHEY and CDR2 SMNVEV (reference sequence). The CDR3 protein is CASSARGSGELFF. The CDR3 region has the DNA TGTGCCAGCAGCGCTAGGGGTTCGGGGGAGCTGTTTTTT.

The chain combines TRBV18 with TRBJ2-2; no definite D call. Trimming removed 0 bases from V and 6 bases from J, with 5 bases in between. Germline-derived CDR1 and CDR2 are KGHSH and LQKENI. There are 13 residues in the CDR3. The CDR3 DNA reads TGTGCCAGCTCACCACCGGTAGCCGGGGAGCTGTTTTTT. Encoded protein: CASSPPVAGELFF. Based on the CDR3 plus reference TRBV18 and TRBJ2-2, the full variable domain is NAGVMQNPRHLVRRRGQEARLRCSPMKGHSHVYWYRQLPEEGLKFMVYLQKENIIDESGMPKERFSAEFPKEGPSILRIQQVVRGDSAAYFCASSPPVAGELFFGEGSRLTVL.

For the CDR3, the DNA is TGCGCCAGCAGCTGGGGACTAGCGGGCCTCACCTACAATGAGCAGTTCTTC. Translating it yields CASSWGLAGLTYNEQFF. The chain is built from TRBV5-1 and TRBJ2-1; 12 nucleotides line up with TRBD2. This CDR3 has 17 residues. CDR1 and CDR2 (germline): SGHRS, YFSETQ. J lost 2 bases, V lost 3 bases, and 6 bases had no gene match.

This rearrangement joins TRBV7-9 to TRBJ1-2; 10 positions match TRBD1. The CDR3 runs to 16 residues. In germline, CDR1 is SEHNR, CDR2 FQNEAQ (reference sequence). V dropped 1 base and J dropped 4; count of bases not matched to a gene: 6. The CDR3 sequence is CASSLGGTGAFYGYTF. CDR3 nucleotides: TGTGCCAGCAGCTTAGGGGGGACAGGGGCCTTCTATGGCTACACCTTC.

The chain uses TRBV28 and TRBJ2-3; 10 bases align to TRBD2. The CDR3 totals 15 residues. Germline CDR1 MDHEN, CDR2 SYDVKM. The V segment lost 5 bases and the J segment 2 bases; nucleotides outside the gene matches: 4. The CDR3 here is CASSTTSGLTDTQYF. The CDR3 nucleotides read TGTGCCAGCAGTACGACTAGCGGGCTCACAGATACGCAGTATTTT.

The rearrangement uses TRBV19 and TRBJ1-2, with D unclear. Germline values: CDR1 LNHDA, CDR2 SQIVND (reference sequence). V dropped 5 bases and J dropped 2 bases, with 12 bases sitting between them. The length of the CDR3 is 14 residues. The CDR3: CASSLANRNYGYTF. The CDR3 nucleotides read TGTGCCAGTAGTTTAGCCAACAGAAACTATGGCTACACCTTC.

The rearrangement links TRBV13 to TRBJ1-2; unclear D gene. Germline V gene data show CDR1 as PRHDT and CDR2 as FYEKMQ (reference sequence). Deletions cut 2 bases from V and 0 bases from J, with 7 bases between. This CDR3 is 14 amino acids long. Here the CDR3 DNA reads TGTGCCAGCAGCTTAATAGCGTCTAACTATGGCTACACCTTC. Amino acids: CASSLIASNYGYTF. Together with reference TRBV13 and TRBJ1-2, the CDR3 gives the full variable domain: AAGVIQSPRHLIKEKRETATLKCYPIPRHDTVYWYQQGPGQDPQFLISFYEKMQSDKGSIPDRFSAQQFSDYHSELNMSSLELGDSALYFCASSLIASNYGYTFGSGTRLTVV.

This chain uses TRBV30 with TRBJ2-3; 7 nucleotides align to TRBD2. The CDR3 length is 12 residues. Trimming took 4 bases from V and 2 from J; bases not matched to a gene: 0. CDR1 is GTSNPN and CDR2 is SVGIG in the germline V gene (reference sequence). The CDR3 spells CAWKRDTDTQYF. As DNA, the CDR3 is TGTGCCTGGAAGCGGGACACAGATACGCAGTATTTT.